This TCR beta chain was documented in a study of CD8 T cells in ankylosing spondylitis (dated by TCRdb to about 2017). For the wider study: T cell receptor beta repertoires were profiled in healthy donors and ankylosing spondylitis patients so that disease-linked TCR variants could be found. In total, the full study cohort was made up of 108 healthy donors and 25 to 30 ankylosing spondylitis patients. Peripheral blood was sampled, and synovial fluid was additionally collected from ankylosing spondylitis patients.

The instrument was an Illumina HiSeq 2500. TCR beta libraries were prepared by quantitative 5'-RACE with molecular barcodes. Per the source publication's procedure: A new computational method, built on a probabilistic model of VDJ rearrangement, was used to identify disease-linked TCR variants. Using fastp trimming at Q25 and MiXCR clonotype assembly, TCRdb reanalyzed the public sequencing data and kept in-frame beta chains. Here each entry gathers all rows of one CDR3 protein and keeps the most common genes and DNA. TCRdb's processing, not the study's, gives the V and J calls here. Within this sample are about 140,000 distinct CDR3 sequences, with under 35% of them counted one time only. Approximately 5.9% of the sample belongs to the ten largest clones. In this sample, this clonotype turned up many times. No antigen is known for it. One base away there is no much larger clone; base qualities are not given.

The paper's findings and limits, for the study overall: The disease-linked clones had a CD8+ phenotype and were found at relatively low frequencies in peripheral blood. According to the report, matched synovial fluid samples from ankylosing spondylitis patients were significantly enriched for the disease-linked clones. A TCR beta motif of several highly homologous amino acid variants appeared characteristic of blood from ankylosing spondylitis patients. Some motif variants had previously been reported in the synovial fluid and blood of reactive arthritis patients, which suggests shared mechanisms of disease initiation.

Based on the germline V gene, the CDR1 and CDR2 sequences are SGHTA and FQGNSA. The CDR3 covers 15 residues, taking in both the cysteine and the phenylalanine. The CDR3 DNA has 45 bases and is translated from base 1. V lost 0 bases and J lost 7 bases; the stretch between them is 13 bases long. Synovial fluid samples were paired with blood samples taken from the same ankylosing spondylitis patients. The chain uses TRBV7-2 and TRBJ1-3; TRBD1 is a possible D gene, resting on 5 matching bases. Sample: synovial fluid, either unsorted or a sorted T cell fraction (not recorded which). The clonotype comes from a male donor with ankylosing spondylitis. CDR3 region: CASSLAMGGSNTIYF. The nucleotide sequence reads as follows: TGTGCCAGCAGCTTAGCGATGGGGGGTAGCAACACCATATATTTT.